This TCR beta chain appears in the sequencing data of a study of Ad26.COV2.S vaccination and SARS-CoV-2 variants (dated by TCRdb to the early 2020s). Some background on the complete study: Donors in the vaccine arm were drawn from COV1001, a phase I-IIa trial of Ad26.COV2.S in healthy adults that was multicentre, randomized, double-blind and placebo-controlled. Dosing of Ad26.COV2.S was intramuscular, at either 5x10^10 or 1x10^11 viral particles, delivered as one shot or as two shots spaced 56 days apart. The specificity and breadth of SARS-CoV-2-reactive T cell receptors after Ad26.COV2.S vaccination were assessed by TCRbeta repertoire sequencing. A total of 32 samples were included in the TCR-sequenced set, comprising around 19 Ad26.COV2.S vaccine recipients, 5 placebo recipients and 8 SARS-CoV-2 convalescent individuals. Participants in the trial were split at random into five groups of five each, receiving low-dose or high-dose Ad26.COV2.S once or twice, or else placebo on both occasions. Investigators remained blinded to trial group allocation during experiments and outcome assessment.

Concerning this clone: The antigen it recognizes is unknown. There are no base qualities to consult, and no much larger clone falls within one base.

From its cysteine to its phenylalanine, the CDR3 spans 16 amino acids. Of the read, only the CDR3 DNA is kept; its 48 bases are in frame from base 1. Looking up the germline V gene yields CDR1 SGDLS and CDR2 YYNGEE. Ends trimmed: V by 3 bases, J by 2 bases; bases unmatched to a gene: 7. The full study reports these points: The study lacked the statistical power to compare responses across vaccine doses or regimens. Substantial breadth of spike-specific CD8+ and CD4+ T cell responses was reported after vaccination. Vaccine and placebo recipients had similar non-spike TCR breadth, a finding consistent with the vaccine containing only spike. It was noted by the authors that total T cell responses may have been underestimated by the TCR breadth and depth analyses. Compared with placebo recipients, Ad26.COV2.S recipients showed higher spike-specific TCR breadth (P = 0.0014).

TCRbeta CDR3 regions were sequenced with the immunoSEQ Assay. After extraction, genomic DNA underwent amplification by bias-controlled multiplex PCR, followed by high-throughput sequencing. The authors processed their data as follows. To quantify the absolute abundance of every unique TCRbeta CDR3 region, sequences were collapsed and filtered. Usable DNA was measured by amplifying reference genes present in all nucleated cells, and TCRbeta template counts were normalized to that usable DNA to estimate T cell fraction. Repertoire TCRs were annotated as SARS-CoV-2-specific by exact matching of V gene, CDR3 amino acid sequence and J gene to a known reactive TCR set. The reference SARS-CoV-2 TCR set was derived from MIRA and filtered for enrichment in COVID-19-positive ImmuneCODE repertoires, a step that removed public or cross-reactive TCRs. Drawing on the MIRA antigens, annotated TCRs were analysed further at the level of specific ORF or position within ORF. Breadth was defined as the number of annotated unique rearrangements divided by the total number of unique productive rearrangements, and depth was defined as the summed frequency of the annotated unique rearrangements. Two-sided Wilcoxon rank-sum tests were used to compare TCR breadth between groups. In its TCRdb copy, this immuneACCESS table keeps in-frame sequences only and misses some clones. Where compared with another copy, unresolved V genes explain less than half of these, and the others have no known cause. V, J and clone size derive from that table, while D and trimming were established from the DNA sequence. A total of hundreds of thousands of clones appear in this sample, roughly 91% of them only once. The ten largest clones add up to approximately 4.5% of the sample.

The treatment or condition label here, explained by the study, means: over 15 received Ad26.COV2.S at low or high dose, single or two shots; five or six received placebo; per-sample allocation not given. For vaccine and placebo recipients, the sequenced repertoires came from samples collected on day 63 after the first injection. Between 29 July and 7 August 2020, Cohort 1b enrolled 25 adults aged 18-55 years at one site in Boston, USA. Ad26.COV2.S was a replication-incompetent adenovirus type 26 vector that expressed a prefusion-stabilized SARS-CoV-2 spike protein derived from the original Wuhan strain.

The sequence links TRBV9 to TRBJ2-3; 9 bases in between match TRBD2. The source is a person aged 18-60 years who received the Ad26.COV2.S COVID-19 vaccine or a placebo. This specimen consisted of peripheral blood, obtained in a trial of Ad26.COV2.S vaccine versus placebo. The DNA sequence follows: TGTGCCAGCAGCGCGGGACTAGCAACAAACACAGATACGCAGTATTTT. This is translated as CASSAGLATNTDTQYF.